This T cell receptor (beta chain) was obtained from a study of CD8 T cells in Susac syndrome. About this clonotype itself: Its antigen is unknown.

Reverse transcription of about 0.5 to 1 ug RNA was carried out with random hexamers. The authors amplified TCR beta CDR3 across 54 Vbeta and 13 Jbeta using immunoSEQ multiplex PCR. Via MiXCR, TCRdb re-called the immunoSEQ multiplex PCR reads, giving one row per CDR3 protein. The sample yields 150,000 to 200,000 distinct CDR3 sequences, approximately 93% seen once. Blood CD8+ and CD4+ T cells underwent high-throughput TCR beta sequencing. The multiple sclerosis controls were treatment-naive patients affected by stable or active relapsing-remitting disease. The study's findings and limits: The study recognized that the number of individuals in its TCR sequencing and HLA analysis was relatively small.

The V and J ends lost 10 bases and 0 bases respectively, with 10 bases between them. Germline loops: CDR1 MNHEY, CDR2 SVGEGT. The CDR3 loop spans 13 amino acids. This clonotype originated in a human donor with multiple sclerosis. The chain combines TRBV6-2 or TRBV6-3 with TRBJ2-1; TRBD2 is a possible D gene (6 bases). Source material: CD4+ T cells from PBMCs. CDR3 in amino acids: CATGLHSYNEQFF. The CDR3 DNA reads TGTGCCACCGGACTACACTCCTACAATGAGCAGTTCTTC.